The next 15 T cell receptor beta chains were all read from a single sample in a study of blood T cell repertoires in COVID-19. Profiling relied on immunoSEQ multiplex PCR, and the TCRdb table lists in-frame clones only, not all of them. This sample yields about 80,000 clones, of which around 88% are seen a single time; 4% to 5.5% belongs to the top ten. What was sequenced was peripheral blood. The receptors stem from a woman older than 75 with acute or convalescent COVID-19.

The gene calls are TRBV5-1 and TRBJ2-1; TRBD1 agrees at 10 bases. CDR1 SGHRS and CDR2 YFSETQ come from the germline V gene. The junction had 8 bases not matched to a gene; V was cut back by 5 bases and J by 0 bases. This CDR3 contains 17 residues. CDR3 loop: CASRGQGTHISYNEQFF. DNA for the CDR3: TGCGCCAGCAGGGGACAGGGGACGCACATCTCCTACAATGAGCAGTTCTTC.

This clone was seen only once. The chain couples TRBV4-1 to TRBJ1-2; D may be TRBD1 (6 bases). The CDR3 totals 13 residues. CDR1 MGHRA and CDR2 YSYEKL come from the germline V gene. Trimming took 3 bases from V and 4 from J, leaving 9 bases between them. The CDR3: CASSQGQGYGYTF. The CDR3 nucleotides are TGCGCCAGCAGCCAGGGACAAGGCTATGGCTACACCTTC.

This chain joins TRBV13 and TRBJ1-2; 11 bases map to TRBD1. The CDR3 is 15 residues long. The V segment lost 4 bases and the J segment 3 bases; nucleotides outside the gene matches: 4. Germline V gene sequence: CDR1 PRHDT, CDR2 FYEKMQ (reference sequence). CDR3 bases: TGTGCCAGCAGCTCCGGACAGGGGGCCGACTATGGCTACACCTTC. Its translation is CASSSGQGADYGYTF.

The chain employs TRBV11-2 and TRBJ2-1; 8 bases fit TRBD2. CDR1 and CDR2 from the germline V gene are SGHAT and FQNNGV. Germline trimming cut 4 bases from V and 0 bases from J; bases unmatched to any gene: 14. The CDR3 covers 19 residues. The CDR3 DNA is TGTGCCAGCAGCTCGAGGCCGTCGCGGGGGGTGAGCTCCTACAATGAGCAGTTCTTC. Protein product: CASSSRPSRGVSSYNEQFF.

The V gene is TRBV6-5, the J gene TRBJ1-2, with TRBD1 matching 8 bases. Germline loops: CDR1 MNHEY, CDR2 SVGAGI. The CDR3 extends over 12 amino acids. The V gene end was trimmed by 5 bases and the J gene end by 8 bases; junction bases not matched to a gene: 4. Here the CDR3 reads CASSRTGNGYTF. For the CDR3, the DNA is TGTGCCAGCAGTAGGACAGGGAACGGCTACACCTTC.

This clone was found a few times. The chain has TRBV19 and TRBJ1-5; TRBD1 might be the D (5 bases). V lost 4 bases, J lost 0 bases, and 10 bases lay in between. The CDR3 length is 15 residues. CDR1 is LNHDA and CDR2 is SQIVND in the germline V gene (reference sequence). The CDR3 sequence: CASSRDSGSNQPQHF. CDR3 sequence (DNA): TGTGCCAGTAGTAGAGACAGCGGTAGCAATCAGCCCCAGCATTTT.

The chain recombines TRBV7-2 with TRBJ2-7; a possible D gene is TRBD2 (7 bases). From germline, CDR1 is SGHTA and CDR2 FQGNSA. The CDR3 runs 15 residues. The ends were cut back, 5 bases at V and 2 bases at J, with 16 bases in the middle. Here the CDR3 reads CASSRGAGATYEQYF. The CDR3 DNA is TGTGCCAGCAGCCGCGGCGCGGGGGCCACCTACGAGCAGTACTTC.

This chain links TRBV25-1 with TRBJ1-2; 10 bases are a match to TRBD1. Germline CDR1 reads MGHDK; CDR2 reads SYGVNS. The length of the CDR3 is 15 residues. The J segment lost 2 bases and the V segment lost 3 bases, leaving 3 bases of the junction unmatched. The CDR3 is CASSDLTGGNYGYTF. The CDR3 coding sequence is TGTGCCAGCAGTGACTTGACAGGGGGCAACTATGGCTACACCTTC.

The CDR3, as DNA: TGTGCCAGCAGCCTGGGACTAGCGGGAGACTATGAGCAGTTCTTC. Translating it yields CASSLGLAGDYEQFF. The chain has TRBV5-5 and TRBJ2-1; 14 nucleotides line up with TRBD2. V was clipped by 4 bases and J by 8 bases; unmatched bases: 5. Germline loops: CDR1 SGHKS, CDR2 YYEKEE (reference sequence). The CDR3 sequence is 15 residues long.

CDR3 sequence (DNA): TGTGCCAGCAGGGAACTCGGACAGGGTCTGAGTGAAGCTTTCTTT. This gives the protein CASRELGQGLSEAFF. V usage is TRBV2 and J usage is TRBJ1-1, with 8 nucleotides matching TRBD1. There are 15 residues in the CDR3. Germline V gene data show CDR1 as SNHLY and CDR2 as FYNNEI. Losses at the gene ends were 6 bases for V and 7 bases for J; bases not matched to a gene: 13.

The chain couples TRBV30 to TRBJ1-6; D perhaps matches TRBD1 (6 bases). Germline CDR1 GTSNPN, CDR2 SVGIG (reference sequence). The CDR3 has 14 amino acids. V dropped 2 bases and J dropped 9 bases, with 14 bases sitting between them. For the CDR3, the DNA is TGTGCCTGGAGTTCCTCAGGGGTGGCTTCACCCCTCCACTTT. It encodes CAWSSSGVASPLHF.

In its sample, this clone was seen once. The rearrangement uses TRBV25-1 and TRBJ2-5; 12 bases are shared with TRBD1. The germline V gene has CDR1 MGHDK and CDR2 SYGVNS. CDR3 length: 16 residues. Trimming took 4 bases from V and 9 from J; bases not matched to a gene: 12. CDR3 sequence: CASSASGQGAGKAQYF. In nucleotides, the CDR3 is TGTGCCAGCAGTGCCTCGGGACAGGGGGCTGGAAAGGCCCAGTACTTC. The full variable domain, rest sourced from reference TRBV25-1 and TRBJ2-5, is EADIYQTPRYLVIGTGKKITLECSQTMGHDKMYWYQQDPGMELHLIHYSYGVNSTEKGDLSSESTVSRIRTEHFPLTLESARPSHTSQYLCASSASGQGAGKAQYFGPGTRLLVL.

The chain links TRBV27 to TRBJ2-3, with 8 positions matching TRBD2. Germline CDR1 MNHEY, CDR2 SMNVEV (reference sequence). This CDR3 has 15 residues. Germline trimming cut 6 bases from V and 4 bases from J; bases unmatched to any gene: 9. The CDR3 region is CASSTTSAFADTQYF. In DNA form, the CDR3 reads TGTGCCAGCAGCACGACTAGCGCGTTTGCAGATACGCAGTATTTT.

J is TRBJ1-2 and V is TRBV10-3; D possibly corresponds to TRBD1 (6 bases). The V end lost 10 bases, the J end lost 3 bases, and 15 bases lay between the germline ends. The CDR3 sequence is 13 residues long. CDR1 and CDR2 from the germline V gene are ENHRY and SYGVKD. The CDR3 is CATVGGSDYGYTF. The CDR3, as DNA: TGTGCCACCGTAGGGGGAAGTGACTATGGCTACACCTTC.

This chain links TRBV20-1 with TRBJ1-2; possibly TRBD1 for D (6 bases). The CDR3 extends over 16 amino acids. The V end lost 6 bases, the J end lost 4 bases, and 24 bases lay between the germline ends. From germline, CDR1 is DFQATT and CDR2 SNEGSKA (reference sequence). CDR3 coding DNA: TGCAGTGCCAGTAATTCCGGGTCCCAAGGGGGCTATGGCTACACCTTC. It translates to CSASNSGSQGGYGYTF.